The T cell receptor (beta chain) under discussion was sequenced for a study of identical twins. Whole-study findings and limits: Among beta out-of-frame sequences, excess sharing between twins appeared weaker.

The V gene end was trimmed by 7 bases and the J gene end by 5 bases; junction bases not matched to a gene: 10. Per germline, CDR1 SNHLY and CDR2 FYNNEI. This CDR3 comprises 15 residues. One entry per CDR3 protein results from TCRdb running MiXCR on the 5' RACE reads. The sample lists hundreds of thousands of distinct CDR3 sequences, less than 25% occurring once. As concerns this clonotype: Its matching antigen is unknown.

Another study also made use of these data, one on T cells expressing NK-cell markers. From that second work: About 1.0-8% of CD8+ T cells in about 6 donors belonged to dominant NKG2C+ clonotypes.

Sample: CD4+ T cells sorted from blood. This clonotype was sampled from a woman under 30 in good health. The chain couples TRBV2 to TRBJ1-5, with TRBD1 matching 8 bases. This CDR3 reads CASTERRRGHQPQHF. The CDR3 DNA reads TGTGCCAGCACCGAGCGGCGCAGGGGGCATCAGCCCCAGCATTTT.